Listed below are T cell receptor beta chains from one sample, sequenced in a study of blood T cells in healthy people across ages. From the 5' RACE reads, TCRdb called clonotypes with MiXCR, one entry per CDR3 protein. The sample records 1 million to 1.2 million distinct CDR3 sequences, 30% to 40% being singletons. Material for sequencing was blood. These receptors were taken from a young man in good health. Each CDR3 is given with its conserved first and last residue. A D gene is named only where the DNA matches it firmly. For some rows the clone size is stated as once, few or many, or as a class when expanded; others skip it.

d_gene,v_gene,j_gene,abundance,CDR3nt,CDR3aa
NA,TRBV6-2/TRBV6-3,TRBJ2-7,few,TGTGCCAGCACGGGCCAATATTCCTACGAGCAGTACTTC,CASTGQYSYEQYF
TRBD2,TRBV2,TRBJ2-1,few,TGTGCCAGCAGTGAACCAGGACTAGCGGGGAATGAGCAGTTCTTC,CASSEPGLAGNEQFF
TRBD2,TRBV12-3/TRBV12-4,TRBJ2-1,NA,TGTGCCAGCAGTTCCCGGTGGGCTAGCGGGGGGAATGAGCAGTTCTTC,CASSSRWASGGNEQFF
NA,TRBV20-1,TRBJ2-7,NA,TGCAGTGCTAGAGAGAAGTACGAGCAGTACTTC,CSAREKYEQYF
NA,TRBV7-2,TRBJ1-2,NA,TGTGCCAGCAGCTTAAATGGACCAGGGACATCTAACTATGGCTACACCTTC,CASSLNGPGTSNYGYTF
TRBD2,TRBV7-9,TRBJ2-3,few,TGTGCCCGCTCTAGCGGGGGGGCCACAGATACGCAGTATTTT,CARSSGGATDTQYF
TRBD1,TRBV20-1,TRBJ2-7,NA,TGCAGTGCTAGAGACCCGGGACAGGGATACGAGCAGTACTTC,CSARDPGQGYEQYF
NA,TRBV4-2,TRBJ2-3,NA,TGTGCCAGCAGCCAAAAGTGGAGGGAAACTGCCGCAGATACGCAGTATTTT,CASSQKWRETAADTQYF
NA,TRBV9,TRBJ1-4,NA,TGTGCCAGCAGCCCCGCAGCGGCGGGGAACGAAAAACTGTTTTTT,CASSPAAAGNEKLFF
NA,TRBV27,TRBJ2-4,NA,TGTGCCAGCACCCCTCTCAACGGGGCCTACAATGAGCAGTACTTC,CASTPLNGAYNEQYF
TRBD1,TRBV13,TRBJ1-4,NA,TGTGCCAGCAGCGGACCGGGACAGGTAGATGAAAAACTGTTTTTT,CASSGPGQVDEKLFF
NA,TRBV3-1,TRBJ2-7,once,TGTGCCAGCAGCCAAGGGGGACTGCCCCCCTACGAGCAGTACTTC,CASSQGGLPPYEQYF
NA,TRBV10-3,TRBJ1-2,many,TGTGCCATCAGTGAGAGTGAGCAGTTCTATGGCTACACCTTC,CAISESEQFYGYTF
NA,TRBV28,TRBJ1-1,NA,TGTGCCAGCAAAGAGGGACGGGCGGACACTGAAGCTTTCTTT,CASKEGRADTEAFF
NA,TRBV5-1,TRBJ2-7,NA,TGCGCCAGCAGCGTGGATAGTGGTCGCTACGAGCAGTACTTC,CASSVDSGRYEQYF
NA,TRBV10-3,TRBJ1-1,NA,TGTGCCATCTCTCTGAGGGGCGACACTGAAGCTTTCTTT,CAISLRGDTEAFF
NA,TRBV10-3,TRBJ1-1,few,TGTGCCATCAGAGGGACTCACACTGAAGCTTTCTTT,CAIRGTHTEAFF
TRBD1,TRBV15,TRBJ1-6,once,TGTGCCACCAGCACCAAAGGGACAGCGAGCTCCTATAATTCACCCCTCCACTTT,CATSTKGTASSYNSPLHF
TRBD1,TRBV7-2,TRBJ2-3,NA,TGTGCCAGCAGCTTCAGGGGGATCCGCACAGATACGCAGTATTTT,CASSFRGIRTDTQYF
TRBD1,TRBV7-9,TRBJ2-3,few,TGTGCCAGCAAGGCCCCGGGACAGGGGTTTGACGGCACAGATACGCAGTATTTT,CASKAPGQGFDGTDTQYF
TRBD2,TRBV3-1,TRBJ2-7,NA,TGTGCCAGCAGCCAAGATCGGACTAGCAAGTACTTC,CASSQDRTSKYF
TRBD1,TRBV7-9,TRBJ1-5,NA,TGTGCCAGCAGCCAGACAGGGAACGACAATCAGCCCCAGCATTTT,CASSQTGNDNQPQHF
NA,TRBV7-2,TRBJ1-1,NA,TGTGCCAGCAGCCCAGACCACTTAGGCACTGAAGCTTTCTTT,CASSPDHLGTEAFF
NA,TRBV3-1,TRBJ2-7,few,TGTGCCAGCAGCCAAGGGAGAGCGGAAGCCTACGAGCAGTACTTC,CASSQGRAEAYEQYF
TRBD1,TRBV6-1,TRBJ1-4,NA,TGTGCCAGCAGTGATATATGGGACAGGGGTGAAAAACTGTTTTTT,CASSDIWDRGEKLFF
NA,TRBV4-2,TRBJ2-3,few,TGTGCCAGCAGCCAAGAAGCCTTAGCAGATACGCAGTATTTT,CASSQEALADTQYF
TRBD1,TRBV12-3/TRBV12-4,TRBJ1-1,few,TGTGCCAGCAGCCAGGGACAGGGGGCCACTGAAGCTTTCTTT,CASSQGQGATEAFF
TRBD2,TRBV2,TRBJ2-3,few,TGTGCCAGCAGACAGACTAGCGGGGGAAGTGCAGATACGCAGTATTTT,CASRQTSGGSADTQYF
TRBD1,TRBV12-3/TRBV12-4,TRBJ1-1,NA,TGTGCCAGCAGTCTCAAAGAGCAGGGGGCGCTTAACACTGAAGCTTTCTTT,CASSLKEQGALNTEAFF
NA,TRBV9,TRBJ2-5,few,TGTGCCAGCAGCGTAGATGTCCGCCAAGAGACCCAGTACTTC,CASSVDVRQETQYF
TRBD1,TRBV12-3/TRBV12-4,TRBJ1-6,NA,TGTGCCTCATGTGAGGACAGGGGTTCACCCCTCCACTTT,CASCEDRGSPLHF
NA,TRBV7-2,TRBJ2-2,NA,NA,CASSFRGRAATGELFF
NA,TRBV13,TRBJ1-1,NA,TGTGCCAGCAGCGAAATTAGCCGCATCGCAGGGTGGACTGAAGCTTTCTTT,CASSEISRIAGWTEAFF
TRBD1,TRBV20-1,TRBJ2-1,NA,TGCAGTGCTCCTTTACAGGGGTCCTGGGGCGATGAGCAGTTCTTC,CSAPLQGSWGDEQFF
NA,TRBV7-9,TRBJ2-2,NA,TGTGCCAGCAGTTTATCGGAATTACCCGGGGAGCTGTTTTTT,CASSLSELPGELFF
NA,TRBV29-1,TRBJ2-3,many,TGCAGCGTTAGGGACACCTCCACAGATACGCAGTATTTT,CSVRDTSTDTQYF
NA,TRBV7-2,TRBJ2-5,NA,TGTGCCAGCAGCCTTTCCCCTACTCGTCTGGAGACCCAGTACTTC,CASSLSPTRLETQYF
TRBD1,TRBV7-9,TRBJ2-4,once,TGTGCCACACAGAGACAGGGACAAGCCAAAAACATTCAGTACTTC,CATQRQGQAKNIQYF
TRBD2,TRBV2,TRBJ2-1,few,TGTGCCAGCAGCTTGACTAGCGGGACTCACAATGAGCAGTTCTTC,CASSLTSGTHNEQFF
NA,TRBV20-1,TRBJ2-7,few,TGCAGTGTTAAGAAACTCTCGGCCTCCTACGAGCAGTACTTC,CSVKKLSASYEQYF
NA,TRBV29-1,TRBJ2-2,few,TGCAGCGTTGACAGGGGCGACACCGGGGAGCTGTTTTTT,CSVDRGDTGELFF
TRBD2,TRBV3-1,TRBJ2-3,NA,TGTGCCAGCAGCGGACGACTAGCGGTTAGCACAGATACGCAGTATTTT,CASSGRLAVSTDTQYF
NA,TRBV13,TRBJ2-1,many,TGTGCCAGCAGCTTAGAGGGGGGTGAGCAGTTCTTC,CASSLEGGEQFF
NA,TRBV3-1,TRBJ1-4,few,TGTGCCAGCAGCCAGGGGTTGGCTAATGAAAAACTGTTTTTT,CASSQGLANEKLFF